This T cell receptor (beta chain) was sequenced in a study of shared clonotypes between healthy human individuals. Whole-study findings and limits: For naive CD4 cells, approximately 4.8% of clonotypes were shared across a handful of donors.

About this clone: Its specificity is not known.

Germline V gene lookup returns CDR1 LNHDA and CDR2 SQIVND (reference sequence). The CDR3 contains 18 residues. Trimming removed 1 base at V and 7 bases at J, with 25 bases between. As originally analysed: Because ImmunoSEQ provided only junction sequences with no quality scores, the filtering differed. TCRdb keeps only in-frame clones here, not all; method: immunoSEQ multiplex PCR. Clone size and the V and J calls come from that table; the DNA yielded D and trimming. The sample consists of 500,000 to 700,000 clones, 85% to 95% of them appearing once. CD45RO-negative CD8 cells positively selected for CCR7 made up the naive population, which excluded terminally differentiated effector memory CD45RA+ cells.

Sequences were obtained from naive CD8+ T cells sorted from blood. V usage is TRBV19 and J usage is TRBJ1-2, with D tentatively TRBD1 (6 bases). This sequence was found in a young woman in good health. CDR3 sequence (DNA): TGTGCCAGTAGTATAGCACCCCTTCTGGGGGGGGGCTTAACTGGCTACACCTTC. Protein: CASSIAPLLGGGLTGYTF.